The 7 T cell receptor beta chains in this list originate from one sample, sequenced in a study of post-analysis software for immune sequencing data. Libraries were made from TCR beta cDNA, and they carried unique molecular identifiers. TCRdb itself ran the PCR reads through MiXCR, one entry per CDR3 protein. The repertoire holds some 690,000 distinct CDR3 sequences, with roughly 27% as singletons. Overall study findings and caveats: Compared with controls, patients had more of 4 to 6 TRBV segments, including TRBV5-6, TRBV5-1 and TRBV20-1.

Their antigens remain unidentified. The specimen was blood. The receptors originated from a girl between 10 and 17 years old with multiple sclerosis.

This clonotype was counted only a few times. The V call is TRBV7-2, the J call TRBJ2-6, with unresolved D. This CDR3 spans 18 amino acids. The ends were cut back, 1 base at V and 3 bases at J, with 16 bases in the middle. Germline V gene lookup returns CDR1 SGHTA and CDR2 FQGNSA. The CDR3 reads CASSLDGVKSLGANVLTF. In DNA, the CDR3 is TGTGCCAGCAGCTTAGATGGGGTAAAGTCTCTTGGGGCCAACGTCCTGACTTTC.

This clonotype was counted only a few times. The gene calls are TRBV20-1 and TRBJ1-1; D not resolved. This CDR3 is built from 11 residues. Germline V gives CDR1 DFQATT, CDR2 SNEGSKA (reference sequence). Here the CDR3 DNA reads TGCAGCGCGTCCGGGGACACTGAAGCTTTCTTT. It specifies CSASGDTEAFF.

The sample holds a few counts of this clonotype. Here the CDR3 reads CSALPEGLKSGYTF. CDR3 sequence (DNA): TGCAGCGCCCTTCCGGAGGGGCTGAAGAGTGGCTACACCTTC. V and J are TRBV29-1 and TRBJ1-2; D perhaps matches TRBD1 (5 bases). The ends were cut back, 7 bases at V and 7 bases at J, with 22 bases in the middle. Germline V CDR1 and CDR2: SQVTM, ANQGSEA. The CDR3 runs to 14 residues.

The genes are TRBV6-5 and TRBJ1-6, with D hard to call. This CDR3 has 14 residues. Looked up from germline, CDR1 is MNHEY and CDR2 is SVGAGI. The V gene lost 6 bases and the J gene lost 10 bases, with 16 bases spanning the gap. CDR3 residues: CASSQEYNESPLHF. CDR3 coding DNA: TGTGCCAGCAGCCAGGAATATAATGAATCACCCCTCCACTTT.

This clonotype has only a few counts. The gene calls are TRBV4-1 and TRBJ2-3, with D maybe TRBD2 (6 bases). Trimming removed 3 bases at V and 6 bases at J, with 16 bases between. In germline, CDR1 is MGHRA, CDR2 YSYEKL. The CDR3 consists of 15 residues. The CDR3: CASSHGAGFVDTQYF. The CDR3 DNA reads as TGCGCCAGCAGCCACGGGGCGGGGTTCGTCGATACGCAGTATTTT.

Remarks on this clonotype: The germline gene is not matched at one end of the junction; a read error may be the cause. The chain employs TRBV9 and TRBJ1-2; D possibly corresponds to TRBD1 (5 bases). Germline V lookup: CDR1 SGDLS, CDR2 YYNGEE. CDR3 length equals 15 residues. DNA for the CDR3: TGTGCCAGCAGCGCGGACAATCCTTTCCCCTATGGCTACACCTTT. This sequence encodes CASSADNPFPYGYTF.

The J gene is TRBJ2-5, the V gene TRBV10-2; tentative D call: TRBD1 (5 bases). Germline lookup yields CDR1 WSHSY and CDR2 SAAADI. V lost 4 bases, J lost 0 bases, and 9 bases lay in between. This CDR3 spans 14 amino acids. CDR3 nucleotides: TGCGCCAGCAGTGCCGGACATTACCAAGAGACCCAGTACTTC. This sequence encodes CASSAGHYQETQYF.